This T cell receptor beta chain was profiled in a study of T cells in Graves' hyperthyroidism and ophthalmopathy. Patients with uncontrolled infections, other autoimmune diseases, pregnancy or lactation were excluded. Diagnoses rested on clinical symptoms, serum thyroxine and TRAb, thyroid ultrasound and orbital computed tomography. This clonotype was detected many times. Antigen specificity is unknown. The source material, RNA transcripts, was used to amplify TCR beta CDR3 regions. With the HTBI primer set, the TCR CDR3 went through a first round of RT-PCR. TCRdb used MiXCR to reprocess the multiplex PCR reads, holding one entry per CDR3 protein. Of about half a million distinct CDR3 sequences listed, more than 20% are singletons. Regarding the study as a whole: Stable hyperthyroidism and ophthalmopathy were separated using 13 V-J signatures.

Trimming removed 2 bases at V and 6 bases at J, with 8 bases between. The CDR3 spans 13 residues. The germline V gene has CDR1 MDHEN and CDR2 SYDVKM. The V call is TRBV28, the J call TRBJ1-5; D ambiguous. This TCR came from a man aged 18 to 30 with Graves' hyperthyroidism. Sample: blood. CDR3 amino acids: CASSLLVGQPQHF. The CDR3 DNA follows: TGTGCCAGCAGTTTACTGGTGGGTCAGCCCCAGCATTTT.